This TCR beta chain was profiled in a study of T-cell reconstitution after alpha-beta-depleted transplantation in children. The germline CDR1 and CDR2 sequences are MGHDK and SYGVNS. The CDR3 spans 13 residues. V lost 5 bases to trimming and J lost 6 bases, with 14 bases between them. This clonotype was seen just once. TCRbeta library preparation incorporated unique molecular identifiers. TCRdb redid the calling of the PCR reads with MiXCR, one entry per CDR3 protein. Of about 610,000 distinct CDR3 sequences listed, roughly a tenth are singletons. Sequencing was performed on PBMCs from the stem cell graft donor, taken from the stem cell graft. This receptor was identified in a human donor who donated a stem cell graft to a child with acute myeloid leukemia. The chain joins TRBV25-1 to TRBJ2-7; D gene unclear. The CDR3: CASSPQWAFEQYF. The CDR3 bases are TGTGCCAGCAGTCCTCAATGGGCGTTCGAGCAGTACTTC.